The T cell receptor (beta chain) described here comes from a study of shared clonotypes between healthy human individuals. It was across several immunoSEQ plates that each subset's genomic DNA was evenly split. Profiling relied on immunoSEQ multiplex PCR, and the TCRdb table lists in-frame clones only, not all of them. The sample includes about 1.5 million clones, around 97% of them seen just once. The junction had 1 base not matched to a gene; V was cut back by 4 bases and J by 0 bases. The length of the CDR3 is 16 residues. CDR1 is SGHKS and CDR2 is YYEKEE in the germline V gene (reference sequence).

Sequences were obtained from naive CD4+ T cells sorted from blood. Noted subset: CD45RA+ positively selected. V and J are TRBV5-5 and TRBJ2-2; 12 nucleotides align to TRBD2. The receptor comes from a man in his thirties or forties in good health. CDR3: CASSRLAGANTGELFF. CDR3 coding DNA: TGTGCCAGCAGCCGACTAGCGGGAGCGAACACCGGGGAGCTGTTTTTT.